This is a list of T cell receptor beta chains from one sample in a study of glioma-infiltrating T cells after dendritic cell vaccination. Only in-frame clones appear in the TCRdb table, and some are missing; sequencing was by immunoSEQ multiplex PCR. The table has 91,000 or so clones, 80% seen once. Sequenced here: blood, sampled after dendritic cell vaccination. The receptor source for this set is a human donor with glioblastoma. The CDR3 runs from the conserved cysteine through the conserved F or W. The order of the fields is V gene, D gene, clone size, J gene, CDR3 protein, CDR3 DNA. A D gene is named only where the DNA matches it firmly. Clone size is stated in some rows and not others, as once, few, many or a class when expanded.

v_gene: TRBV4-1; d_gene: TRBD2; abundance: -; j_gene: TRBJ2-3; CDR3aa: CASSSIPSGLSTTATQYF; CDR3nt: TGCGCCAGCAGCTCCATCCCCTCGGGACTATCAACCACAGCCACGCAGTATTTT
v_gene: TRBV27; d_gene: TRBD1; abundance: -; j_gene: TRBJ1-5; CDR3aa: CASRDGDSLNQPQHF; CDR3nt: TGTGCCAGCAGGGACGGGGACAGCCTCAATCAGCCCCAGCATTTT
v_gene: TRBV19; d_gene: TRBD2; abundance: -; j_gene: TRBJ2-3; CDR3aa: CATSIAGSTDTQYF; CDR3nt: TGTGCCACTTCAATAGCGGGGAGCACAGATACGCAGTATTTT
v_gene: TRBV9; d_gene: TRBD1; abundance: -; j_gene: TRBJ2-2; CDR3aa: CASNTGVAAGELFF; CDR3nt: TGTGCCAGCAACACAGGGGTTGCGGCCGGGGAGCTGTTTTTT
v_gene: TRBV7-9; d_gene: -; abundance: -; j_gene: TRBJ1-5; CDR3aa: CASSYGSGNQPQHF; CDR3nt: TGTGCCAGCAGCTACGGGTCGGGCAATCAGCCCCAGCATTTT
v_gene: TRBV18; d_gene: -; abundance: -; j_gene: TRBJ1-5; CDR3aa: CASSPQGGRGNQPQHF; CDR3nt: TGTGCCAGCTCACCACAGGGAGGAAGGGGCAATCAGCCCCAGCATTTT
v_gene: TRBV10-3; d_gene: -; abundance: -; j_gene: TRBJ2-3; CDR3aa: CAISEWRERDTQYF; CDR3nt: TGTGCCATCAGTGAGTGGAGGGAAAGAGATACGCAGTATTTT
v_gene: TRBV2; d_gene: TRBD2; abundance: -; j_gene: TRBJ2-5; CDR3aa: CASSQLALGETQYF; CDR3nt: TGTGCCAGCAGTCAACTAGCGCTGGGGGAGACCCAGTACTTC
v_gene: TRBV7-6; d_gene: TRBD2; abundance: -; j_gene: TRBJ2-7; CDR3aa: CASSLASWTSGSEQYF; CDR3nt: TGTGCCAGCAGCTTAGCTTCTTGGACTAGCGGCTCCGAGCAGTACTTC
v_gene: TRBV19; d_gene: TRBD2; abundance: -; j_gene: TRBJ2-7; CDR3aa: CASIPGGLRIGTYEQYF; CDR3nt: TGTGCCAGTATTCCGGGAGGGCTACGTATAGGCACCTACGAGCAGTACTTC
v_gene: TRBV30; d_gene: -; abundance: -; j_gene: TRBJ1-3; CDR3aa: CAWSIYRVRSGNTIYF; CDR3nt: TGTGCCTGGAGTATCTACAGGGTCCGCTCTGGAAACACCATATATTTT
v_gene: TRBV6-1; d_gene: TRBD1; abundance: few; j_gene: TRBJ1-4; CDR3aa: CASSSGQVGYEKLFF; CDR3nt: TGTGCCAGCAGTTCTGGACAGGTGGGATATGAAAAACTGTTTTTT
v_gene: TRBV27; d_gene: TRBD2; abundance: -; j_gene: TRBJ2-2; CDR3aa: CATLLAGGTGELFF; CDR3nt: TGTGCCACTTTACTAGCGGGTGGCACCGGGGAGCTGTTTTTT
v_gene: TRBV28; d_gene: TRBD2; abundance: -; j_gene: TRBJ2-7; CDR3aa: CASSRLAGVQYEQYF; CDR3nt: TGTGCCAGCAGCCGACTAGCGGGAGTACAGTACGAGCAGTACTTC
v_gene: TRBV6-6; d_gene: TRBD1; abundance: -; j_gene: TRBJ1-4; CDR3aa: CTSSSGQGLSGKLFF; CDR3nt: TGTACCAGCAGTTCCGGACAGGGATTGAGTGGAAAACTGTTTTTT
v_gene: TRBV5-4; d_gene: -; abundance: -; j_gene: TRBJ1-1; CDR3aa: CASSLEPSGTEAFF; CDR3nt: TGTGCCAGCAGCTTGGAGCCCTCGGGCACTGAAGCTTTCTTT
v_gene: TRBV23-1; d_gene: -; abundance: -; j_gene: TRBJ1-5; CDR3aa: CAPKTGRQPQHF; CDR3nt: TGCGCCCCCAAGACAGGTCGTCAGCCCCAGCATTTT
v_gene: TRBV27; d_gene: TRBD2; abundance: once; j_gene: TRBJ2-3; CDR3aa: CASRRLAGELADTQYF; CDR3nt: TGTGCCAGCAGGAGACTAGCGGGAGAGCTTGCAGATACGCAGTATTTT
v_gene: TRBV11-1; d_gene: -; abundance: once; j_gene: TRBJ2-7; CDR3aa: CASSFLPPYYEQYF; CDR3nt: TGTGCCAGCAGCTTCCTACCACCCTACTACGAGCAGTACTTC
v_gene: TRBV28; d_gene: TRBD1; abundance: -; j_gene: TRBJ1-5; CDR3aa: CASSGTGSRQPQHF; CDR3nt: TGTGCCAGCAGTGGGACAGGATCAAGGCAGCCCCAGCATTTT
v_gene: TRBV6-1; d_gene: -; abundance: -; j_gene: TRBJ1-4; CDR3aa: CASSVSEGWNEKLFF; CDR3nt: TGTGCCAGCAGTGTTTCGGAGGGGTGGAATGAAAAACTGTTTTTT
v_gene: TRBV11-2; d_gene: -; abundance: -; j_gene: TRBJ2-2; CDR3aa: CASTTGTWHTGELFF; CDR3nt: TGTGCCAGCACCACCGGGACTTGGCACACCGGGGAGCTGTTTTTT